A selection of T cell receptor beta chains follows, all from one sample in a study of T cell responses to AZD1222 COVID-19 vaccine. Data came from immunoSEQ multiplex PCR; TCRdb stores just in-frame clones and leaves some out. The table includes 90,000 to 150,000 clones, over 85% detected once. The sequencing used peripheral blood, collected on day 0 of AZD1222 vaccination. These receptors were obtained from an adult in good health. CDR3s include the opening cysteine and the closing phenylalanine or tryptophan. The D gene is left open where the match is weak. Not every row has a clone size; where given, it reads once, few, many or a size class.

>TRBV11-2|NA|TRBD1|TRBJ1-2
CASSFGGAGGTYGYTF
TGTGCCAGCAGCTTCGGCGGCGCAGGGGGGACCTATGGCTACACCTTC
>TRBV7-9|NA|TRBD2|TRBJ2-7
CASSLLAGGPKDEQYF
TGTGCCAGCAGCTTACTAGCGGGAGGGCCCAAGGACGAGCAGTACTTC
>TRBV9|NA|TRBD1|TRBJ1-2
CASSPRGQGVDGYTF
TGTGCCAGCAGCCCCCGGGGACAGGGAGTGGATGGCTACACTTTC
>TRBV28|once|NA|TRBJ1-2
CASMVSSGYGYTF
TGTGCCAGCATGGTCTCGTCGGGCTATGGCTACACCTTC
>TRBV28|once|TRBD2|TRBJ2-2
CATLAGGYTGELFF
TGTGCCACCCTAGCGGGAGGATACACCGGGGAGCTGTTTTTT
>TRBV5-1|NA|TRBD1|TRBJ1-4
CASSSGQDEKLFF
TGCGCCAGCAGCTCCGGACAGGATGAAAAACTGTTTTTT
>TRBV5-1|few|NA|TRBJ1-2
CASSLDANGYTF
TGCGCCAGCAGCTTGGACGCAAATGGCTACACCTTC
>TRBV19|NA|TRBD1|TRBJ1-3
CASSTGSSGNTIYF
TGTGCCAGCTCGACAGGGAGCTCTGGAAACACCATATATTTT
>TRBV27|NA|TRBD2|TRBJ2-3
CATNQGLAGAWGTDTQYF
TGTGCCACCAACCAGGGACTAGCGGGAGCTTGGGGAACAGATACGCAGTATTTT
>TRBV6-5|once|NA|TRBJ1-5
CATQTPYSNQPQHF
TGTGCCACCCAGACTCCTTATAGCAATCAGCCCCAGCATTTT
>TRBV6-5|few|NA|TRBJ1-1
CASSYSGMSDTEAFF
TGTGCCAGCAGTTACTCCGGGATGTCGGACACTGAAGCTTTCTTT
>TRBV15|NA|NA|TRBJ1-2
CATSRGSSGRTSGYTF
TGTGCCACCAGCAGAGGTTCGTCGGGCAGGACTTCTGGCTACACCTTC
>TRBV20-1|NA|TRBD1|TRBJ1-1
CSAPGTAEAFF
TGCAGTGCTCCCGGGACAGCGGAAGCTTTCTTT
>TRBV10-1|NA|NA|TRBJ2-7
CASSERTASSYEQYF
TGCGCCAGCAGTGAACGGACGGCCAGCTCCTACGAGCAGTACTTC
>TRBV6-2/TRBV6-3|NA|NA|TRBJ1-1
CASSYGTVNTEAFF
TGTGCCAGCAGTTACGGGACGGTGAACACTGAAGCTTTCTTT
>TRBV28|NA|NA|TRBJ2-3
CASRWLDTQYF
TGTGCCAGCAGGTGGTTAGATACGCAGTATTTT
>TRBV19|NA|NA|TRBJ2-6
CASISGGLSGANVLTF
TGTGCCAGTATCTCCGGGGGCCTCTCTGGGGCCAACGTCCTGACTTTC
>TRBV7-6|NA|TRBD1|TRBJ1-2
CASTPTTGGRAGYTF
TGTGCCAGCACCCCTACTACAGGGGGCAGAGCTGGCTACACCTTC
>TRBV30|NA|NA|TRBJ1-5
CAWSVLTSNQPQHF
TGTGCCTGGAGTGTACTTACAAGCAATCAGCCCCAGCATTTT
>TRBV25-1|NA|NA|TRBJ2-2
CASSESMGLPANTGELFF
TGTGCCAGCAGTGAATCGATGGGACTGCCCGCGAACACCGGGGAGCTGTTTTTT
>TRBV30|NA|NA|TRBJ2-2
CAWSHDRLPGGELFF
TGTGCCTGGAGCCACGACAGGCTTCCGGGCGGGGAGCTGTTTTTT
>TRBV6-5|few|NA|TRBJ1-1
CASSYQGTTEAFF
TGTGCCAGCAGTTATCAGGGAACGACTGAAGCTTTCTTT
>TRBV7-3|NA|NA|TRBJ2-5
CASSTISLETQYF
TGTGCCAGCAGCACTATTAGCCTGGAGACCCAGTACTTC
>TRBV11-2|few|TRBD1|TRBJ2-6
CASSTGTGHSGANVLTF
TGTGCCAGCAGCACCGGGACAGGCCACTCTGGGGCCAACGTCCTGACTTTC
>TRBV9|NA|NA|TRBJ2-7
CASSVAQDGYEQYF
TGTGCCAGCAGCGTAGCCCAGGACGGCTACGAGCAGTACTTC
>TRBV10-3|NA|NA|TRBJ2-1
CAISEYNEQFF
TGTGCCATCAGTGAGTACAATGAGCAGTTCTTC
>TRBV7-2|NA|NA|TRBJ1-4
CASSLGTAATNEKLFF
TGTGCCAGCAGCTTAGGGACAGCTGCAACTAATGAAAAACTGTTTTTT
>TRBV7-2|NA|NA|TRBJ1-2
CASSPRGLEDGYTF
TGTGCCAGCAGCCCCCGAGGGCTCGAGGATGGCTACACCTTC
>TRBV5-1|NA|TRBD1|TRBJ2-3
CASSQWDRVTDTQYF
TGCGCCAGCAGCCAATGGGACAGGGTGACAGATACGCAGTATTTT
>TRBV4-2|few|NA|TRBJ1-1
CASSQDVGKLTEAFF
TGTGCCAGCAGCCAAGATGTAGGGAAACTCACTGAAGCTTTCTTT
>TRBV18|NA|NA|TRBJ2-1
CASSPSSYNEQFF
TGTGCCAGCTCACCATCTTCGTACAATGAGCAGTTCTTC
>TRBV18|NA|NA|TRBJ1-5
CASSAFVNQPQHF
TGTGCCAGCTCCGCTTTCGTAAATCAGCCCCAGCATTTT
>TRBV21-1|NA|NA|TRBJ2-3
CASSKGAGGVADTQYF
TGTGCCAGCAGCAAAGGGGCGGGGGGAGTCGCAGATACGCAGTATTTT
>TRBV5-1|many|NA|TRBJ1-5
CASSLGTNQPQHF
TGCGCCAGCAGCTTGGGTACCAATCAGCCCCAGCATTTT
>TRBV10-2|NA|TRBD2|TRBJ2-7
CASTGTSGTNEQYF
TGCGCCAGCACAGGGACTAGCGGGACTAACGAGCAGTACTTC
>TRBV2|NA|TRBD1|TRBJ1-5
CASSPTGEDQPQHF
TGTGCCAGCAGTCCGACAGGGGAAGATCAGCCCCAGCATTTT
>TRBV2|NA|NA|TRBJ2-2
CASSERDGSSGELFF
TGTGCCAGCAGTGAACGGGACGGATCGAGCGGGGAGCTGTTTTTT
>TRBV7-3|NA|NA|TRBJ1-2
CASSSQPGSGNYGYTF
TGTGCCAGCAGCTCCCAGCCAGGATCGGGGAACTATGGCTACACCTTC
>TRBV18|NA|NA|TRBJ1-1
CASSSPGWMNTEAFF
TGTGCCAGCTCATCCCCAGGGTGGATGAACACTGAAGCTTTCTTT
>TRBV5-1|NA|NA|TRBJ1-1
CASSLGAGNTEAFF
TGCGCCAGCAGCTTGGGTGCAGGGAACACTGAAGCTTTCTTT
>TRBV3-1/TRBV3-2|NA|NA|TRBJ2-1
CASSHLIGLDNNEQFF
TGTGCCAGCAGCCACCTCATCGGGCTAGACAACAATGAGCAGTTCTTC
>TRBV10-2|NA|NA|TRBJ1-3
CASSEQLHSGNTIYF
TGCGCCAGCAGTGAGCAACTGCACTCTGGAAACACCATATATTTT
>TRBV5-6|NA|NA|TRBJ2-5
CASSLSSQETQYF
TGTGCCAGCAGCTTAAGTTCACAAGAGACCCAGTACTTC
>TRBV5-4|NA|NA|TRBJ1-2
CASSLAINVVGVAYGYTF
TGTGCCAGCAGCTTGGCCATTAATGTTGTAGGGGTCGCCTATGGCTACACCTTC
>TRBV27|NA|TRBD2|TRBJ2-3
CASSGGRSRGGTDTQYF
TGTGCCTCCAGTGGCGGGAGAAGTCGGGGCGGCACAGATACGCAGTATTTT
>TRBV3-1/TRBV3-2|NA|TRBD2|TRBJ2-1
CASSLGLADGNEQFF
TGTGCCAGCAGCCTAGGACTAGCGGACGGAAATGAGCAGTTCTTC
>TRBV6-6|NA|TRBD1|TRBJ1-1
CASKPDRANTEAFF
TGTGCCAGCAAGCCCGACAGGGCGAACACTGAAGCTTTCTTT
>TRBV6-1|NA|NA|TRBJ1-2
CASSESHTGYGYTF
TGTGCCAGCAGTGAGTCCCACACTGGCTATGGCTACACCTTC
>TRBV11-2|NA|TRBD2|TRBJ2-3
CASSTRYSGGTDTQYF
TGTGCCAGCAGCACTCGATATAGCGGGGGTACAGATACGCAGTATTTT
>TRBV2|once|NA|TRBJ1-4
CASSVYTPDEKLFF
TGTGCCAGCAGTGTCTACACCCCGGATGAAAAACTGTTTTTT
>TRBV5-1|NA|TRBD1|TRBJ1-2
CASSPGQGGYGYTF
TGCGCCAGCAGCCCGGGACAGGGGGGCTATGGCTACACCTTC
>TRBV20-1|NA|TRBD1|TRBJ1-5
CSASWDRALQPQHF
TGCAGTGCTAGTTGGGACAGGGCCCTTCAGCCCCAGCATTTT
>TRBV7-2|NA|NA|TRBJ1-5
CASSLGQHNQPQHF
TGTGCCAGCAGCTTAGGACAGCACAATCAGCCCCAGCATTTT